This T cell receptor (beta chain) appears in the sequencing data of a study of T cells in Graves' hyperthyroidism and ophthalmopathy. Concerning this clonotype: Its cognate antigen is unknown.

Whole-study results and caveats: In blood, most of the thyroid clonotypes expanded above 0.001 were also present.

TCR beta CDR3 region amplification was performed from RNA transcripts. Researchers ran a first-round RT-PCR on the TCR CDR3 using the HTBI primer set. TCRdb passed the multiplex PCR reads through MiXCR, listing each CDR3 protein once. This sample has around 690,000 distinct CDR3 sequences, with around 20% found just once. V was clipped by 3 bases and J by 7 bases, with 12 bases between them. Germline-derived CDR1 and CDR2 are MGHDK and SYGVNS. CDR3 length: 13 residues. Sequencing used blood. This sequence was found in a man aged 25-45 years with Graves' ophthalmopathy. The chain joins TRBV25-1 to TRBJ1-2; unclear D gene. CDR3 sequence: CASSDGPVGGYTF. CDR3 DNA sequence: TGTGCCAGCAGTGACGGACCCGTCGGTGGCTACACCTTC.